The entry below gives a single TCR beta chain sequence along with its context. The data are from a study of blood T cell repertoires in COVID-19. Methods used by the authors: It was from reference gene primer amplification that nucleated cell counts were estimated. Only in-frame clones appear in the TCRdb table, and some are missing; sequencing was by immunoSEQ multiplex PCR. For V, J and clone size, that table is used; D and trimming come from the DNA. Of about 220,000 clones listed, around 84% are singletons. V was clipped by 1 base and J by 5 bases, with 14 bases between them. The CDR3 consists of 16 residues. Germline CDR1 reads SGHTA; CDR2 reads FQGNSA.

Input material: peripheral blood. The chain uses TRBV7-2 and TRBJ2-2; D is unresolved. The clonotype was recovered from a man younger than 45 with active or convalescent COVID-19. The CDR3 DNA reads TGTGCCAGCAGCTTAGATCCCCCCCTAGTGACCGGGGAGCTGTTTTTT. Translated, it gives CASSLDPPLVTGELFF.